A selection of T cell receptor beta chains follows, all from one sample in a study of T cell clones after liver transplantation. The repertoire was sequenced with immunoSEQ multiplex PCR; TCRdb's copy has only in-frame clones and lacks some. This sample has 6,000 to 9,000 clones; under 90% occur once, and the top ten carry about 38%. The input for sequencing was CD8+ T cells from blood, taken before liver transplant. These receptors all stem from a human donor who received a liver transplant. Both conserved end residues are part of each CDR3. The D gene is left open where the match is weak. For some rows the clone size is stated as once, few or many, or as a class when expanded; others skip it.

TRBD1 - TRBJ1-5 TRBV28 TGTGCCAGCAGTCCTTCCCCGGGACAGGGGAATCAGCCCCAGCATTTT CASSPSPGQGNQPQHF
- few TRBJ1-5 TRBV4-1 TGCGCCAGCAGCCAAGATCCAGGCCCCTGGCCCCAGCATTTT CASSQDPGPWPQHF
- few TRBJ1-6 TRBV27 TGTGCCAGCAGTTTATCGATGGGGGACTGGTATAATTCACCCCTCCACTTT CASSLSMGDWYNSPLHF
- once TRBJ2-7 TRBV6-5 TGTGCCAGCAGCCCCGTGAGGTATTCCTACGAGCAGTACTTC CASSPVRYSYEQYF
TRBD2 - TRBJ2-3 TRBV9 TGTGCCAGCAGACCACCTAGCGGGGGGAACACAGATACGCAGTATTTT CASRPPSGGNTDTQYF
- - TRBJ2-2 TRBV2 TGTGCCAGCAGGGACATCGCTTACACCGGGGAGCTGTTTTTT CASRDIAYTGELFF
- - TRBJ1-1 TRBV7-6 TGTGCCAGCAGCTCGCACATGAACACTGAAGCTTTCTTT CASSSHMNTEAFF
TRBD1 once TRBJ2-7 TRBV11-2 TGTGCCAGCAGCTTAGATTGGACAGGGGAGGGCTACGAGCAGTACTTC CASSLDWTGEGYEQYF
TRBD2 - TRBJ2-5 TRBV11-2 TGTGCCAGCAGCTCCGGGACTAGCGGGGCCAGGGGAGAGACCCAGTACTTC CASSSGTSGARGETQYF
- - TRBJ1-4 TRBV7-2 TGTGCCAGCAGCCACGACTGGGAGGACGAAAAACTGTTTTTT CASSHDWEDEKLFF
- few TRBJ2-7 TRBV7-9 TGTGCCAGCAGCTTAGTTCGGTACGAGCAGTACTTC CASSLVRYEQYF
TRBD2 few TRBJ2-1 TRBV7-3 TGTGCCAGCAGCGACAAGCGGGGGGGCTTCAATGAGCAGTTCTTC CASSDKRGGFNEQFF
TRBD2 - TRBJ2-3 TRBV5-1 TGCGCCAGCAGCTTGAAGGCGGGGGGCACAGATACGCAGTATTTT CASSLKAGGTDTQYF
- - TRBJ1-2 TRBV6-1 TGTGCCAGCAGTCAGGACTCCACATTAGGTGGCTACACCTTC CASSQDSTLGGYTF
- - TRBJ2-3 TRBV5-6 TGTGCCAGCAGCTTGGAGGGGGCAGATACGCAGTATTTT CASSLEGADTQYF
TRBD2 - TRBJ2-1 TRBV19 TGTGCCAGTAGTCCTAGCGGGGGAGGTAATGAGCAGTTCTTC CASSPSGGGNEQFF
- - TRBJ1-2 TRBV28 TGTGCCAGCAGGACGATAGGGGGGGCGGGCTATGGCTACACCTTC CASRTIGGAGYGYTF
- - TRBJ1-1 TRBV2 TGTGCCAGCAGTGAAGCTTCGGGGACTGAAGCTTTCTTT CASSEASGTEAFF
- - TRBJ1-6 TRBV18 TGTGCCAGCTCACCCGCCGGGGGGAGGGAGACGACAAGCTCCTATAATTCACCCCTCCACTTT CASSPAGGRETTSSYNSPLHF
- - TRBJ2-7 TRBV12-2 TGTGCAAGTCGCCCTACCCTGGACGAGCAGTACTTC CASRPTLDEQYF
TRBD2 once TRBJ2-3 TRBV7-7 TGTGCCAGCAGCTCGGGACTAGCAACGACAGATACGCAGTATTTT CASSSGLATTDTQYF
- - TRBJ1-1 TRBV5-5 TGTGCCAGCAGGTTCGGCGGGAACACTGAAGCTTTCTTT CASRFGGNTEAFF
- - TRBJ2-4 TRBV6-4 TGTGCCAGCAGCCCGGACAGAAACATTCAGTACTTC CASSPDRNIQYF
- - TRBJ1-1 TRBV10-2 TGCGCCAGCAGTGCCGGGAAGAACACTGAAGCTTTCTTT CASSAGKNTEAFF
TRBD2 - TRBJ2-3 TRBV7-2 TGTGCCAGCAGTTTATACGGGGGGGACACAGATACGCAGTATTTT CASSLYGGDTDTQYF
- - TRBJ1-3 TRBV4-1 TGCGCCAGCAGCCAAGACTCAGGCTCTGGAAACACCATATATTTT CASSQDSGSGNTIYF
TRBD2 - TRBJ2-1 TRBV11-3 TGTGCCAGCAGCTTAGATCAAGGGACTAGCGGCTACAATGAGCAGTTCTTC CASSLDQGTSGYNEQFF
- once TRBJ1-1 TRBV7-8 TGTGCCAGCAGCCAAGGCGGGGGGAACACTGAAGCTTTCTTT CASSQGGGNTEAFF
- - TRBJ2-5 TRBV9 TGTGCCAGCAGCGGAGACTCAGAGACCCAGTACTTC CASSGDSETQYF
- - TRBJ1-6 TRBV4-1 TGCGCCAGCAGCCAAGAGGGGACTAGCAATTCACCCCTCCACTTT CASSQEGTSNSPLHF
TRBD1 - TRBJ2-1 TRBV25-1 TGTGCCAGCAGTGAATCTGGGCCAGGGGGCTTGAGTGAGCAGTTCTTC CASSESGPGGLSEQFF
TRBD2 few TRBJ2-3 TRBV27 TGTGCCAGCAGTCTAGCGGGGCCAGGGGATACGCAGTATTTT CASSLAGPGDTQYF
TRBD2 - TRBJ2-3 TRBV28 TGTGCCAGCAGTTCTCGACTAGCGGGGGTGGTCACAGATACGCAGTATTTT CASSSRLAGVVTDTQYF
TRBD1 - TRBJ2-7 TRBV28 TGTGCCAGCAGTTTACGTACCGGGACAGGGCGCGAGCAGTACTTC CASSLRTGTGREQYF
TRBD2 - TRBJ2-1 TRBV28 TGTGCCAGCAGTTTCTTAGCGGGGGAAAATGAGCAGTTCTTC CASSFLAGENEQFF
- - TRBJ2-2 TRBV2 TGTGCCAGCTTCTCATCCGTCGACAGTCATAGCGGGGAGCTGTTTTTT CASFSSVDSHSGELFF
- few TRBJ1-4 TRBV5-1 TGCGCCAGCAGCTTCACAGGCATTACGCATGAAAAACTGTTTTTT CASSFTGITHEKLFF
- - TRBJ2-7 TRBV27 TGTGCCAGCACCTCGGCCGGGACTGGGGGCTACGAGCAGTACTTC CASTSAGTGGYEQYF
TRBD1 - TRBJ2-5 TRBV10-3 TGTGCCATCAGCCCAACCGGGACAGGACAAGAGACCCAGTACTTC CAISPTGTGQETQYF
TRBD1 once TRBJ2-1 TRBV27 TGTGCCAGCAGTTTGACAGGGCTAAACTCCTACAATGAGCAGTTCTTC CASSLTGLNSYNEQFF